The 17 T cell receptor beta chains presented below share a single source sample, sequenced in a study of blood T cells in healthy people across ages. Primed by a sample-barcoded 5' primer and a J-beta primer mix, a second PCR proceeded for 7 to 11 cycles. One entry per CDR3 protein, called by TCRdb with MiXCR from the 5' RACE reads. This sample has 1.5 million to 2 million distinct CDR3 sequences, with approximately 40% found just once. The sample comprised blood. The source of these receptors is a human donor in good health.

This clonotype has ten or more counts. V gene TRBV5-1 combines with J gene TRBJ2-1, with D unresolved. This CDR3 is built from 14 residues. Trimming shortened V by 0 bases and J by 4 bases, and 8 bases separated the two germline ends. Per germline, CDR1 SGHRS and CDR2 YFSETQ. The CDR3 region is CASSLVPEYNEQFF. The CDR3 bases are TGCGCCAGCAGCTTGGTACCAGAATACAATGAGCAGTTCTTC.

The chain recombines TRBV12-3 or TRBV12-4 with TRBJ1-2; the D gene is possibly TRBD1 (5 bases). This CDR3 is built from 12 residues. V was pared by 7 bases and J by 2 bases, with 8 bases between. CDR3 DNA sequence: TGTGCCAGCACCTGGGGGAACTATGGCTACACCTTC. As protein: CASTWGNYGYTF.

This clonotype was observed a handful of times. CDR3 amino acids: CSARSLRGLARTYEQYF. CDR3 in DNA: TGCAGCGCCCGAAGTTTGAGGGGGCTAGCGCGGACCTACGAGCAGTACTTC. The V and J genes are TRBV29-1 and TRBJ2-7; weak D call: TRBD1 (7 bases). CDR3 size: 17 residues. The V gene's germline CDR1 is SQVTM and CDR2 ANQGSEA. Trimming took off 7 bases at V and 2 bases at J, with 27 bases between the two ends.

This clonotype was observed once. The genes are TRBV12-3 or TRBV12-4 and TRBJ1-2, with D possibly TRBD1 on 6 matching bases. V lost 7 bases and J lost 1, with 10 bases in between. The CDR3 loop spans 13 amino acids. As DNA, the CDR3 is TGTGCCAGCACCCTACAGGGTAACTATGGCTACACCTTC. Protein product: CASTLQGNYGYTF.

CDR3 DNA sequence: TGTGCTAGTGGACGGGTCCCTAGCAATCAGCCCCAGCATTTT. Encoded protein: CASGRVPSNQPQHF. The V and J genes are TRBV12-5 and TRBJ1-5; D gene unclear. The length of the CDR3 is 14 residues. CDR1 is LGHNT and CDR2 is FRNRAP in the germline V gene. V was cut by 6 bases and J by 0 bases, with 9 bases left in between.

V is TRBV5-1 and J is TRBJ2-5; 9 nucleotides agree with TRBD2. Germline values: CDR1 SGHRS, CDR2 YFSETQ. V gave up 0 bases and J gave up 4 bases; unmatched junction bases: 10. The CDR3 is 17 residues long. The CDR3 DNA is TGCGCCAGCAGCTTGGGGAGTAGCGGGAGCAACGGAGAGACCCAGTACTTC. The encoded protein is CASSLGSSGSNGETQYF.

This clonotype was seen a few times. The chain has TRBV2 and TRBJ1-1; D is ambiguous. The CDR3 is 12 residues long. V shed 4 bases and J shed 9 bases, with 12 bases lying between them. Looked up from germline, CDR1 is SNHLY and CDR2 is FYNNEI. The CDR3 is CASSASQTKAFF. The CDR3 bases are TGTGCCAGCAGTGCCTCTCAGACAAAAGCTTTCTTT.

This sequence joins TRBV12-3 or TRBV12-4 and TRBJ1-1; TRBD1 is a possible D gene (6 bases). The CDR3 spans 12 residues. Deletions cut 5 bases from V and 10 bases from J, with 14 bases between. In DNA form, the CDR3 reads TGTGCCAGCAGTCCTATCGGGACAAGAGCTTTCTTT. Encoded protein: CASSPIGTRAFF.

This sequence joins TRBV28 and TRBJ1-2; 7 bases are shared with TRBD1. Germline V CDR1 and CDR2: MDHEN, SYDVKM. The CDR3 loop spans 12 amino acids. The ends lost 7 bases at V and 7 bases at J; junction bases unmatched: 6. CDR3 nucleotide sequence: TGTGCCAGCAAGACACAGGGGATTGGCTACACCTTC. Protein: CASKTQGIGYTF.

The CDR3 spells CASSLADKGVTEQYF. CDR3 bases: TGTGCCAGCAGTTTAGCTGACAAAGGGGTCACTGAGCAGTACTTC. The chain links TRBV2 to TRBJ2-4, with D possibly TRBD1 on 5 matching bases. CDR3 size: 15 residues. Germline assignment: CDR1 SNHLY and CDR2 FYNNEI. The V and J ends lost 5 bases and 13 bases respectively, with 24 bases between them.

The rearrangement joins TRBV10-3 to TRBJ2-1, with D tentatively TRBD1 or TRBD2 (5 bases each). The CDR3 covers 16 residues. Trimming removed 0 bases at V and 6 bases at J, with 15 bases between. Per the germline V gene, CDR1 is ENHRY and CDR2 is SYGVKD. The CDR3, as DNA: TGTGCCATCAGTGAGTCAGAGGGGATAGTTTCCAATGAGCAGTTCTTC. Its protein is CAISESEGIVSNEQFF.

J is TRBJ1-1 and V is TRBV6-5, with D possibly matching TRBD1 (6 bases). The CDR3 sequence is 14 residues long. Between the trimmed V and J ends, which lost 5 bases and 1 base, there was a span of 11 bases. Germline V gene sequence: CDR1 MNHEY, CDR2 SVGAGI. The CDR3 DNA is TGTGCCAGCAGTCCCCGGGACACGAACACTGAAGCTTTCTTT. Amino acid sequence: CASSPRDTNTEAFF.

The V and J genes are TRBV20-1 and TRBJ2-1; the match to TRBD1 covers 8 bases. CDR1 and CDR2 from the germline V gene are DFQATT and SNEGSKA (reference sequence). V lost 0 bases and J lost 6; bases outside the gene matches: 1. This CDR3 region has 13 residues. CDR3 loop: CSAREDRVNEQFF. In nucleotides, the CDR3 is TGCAGTGCTAGAGAGGACAGGGTCAATGAGCAGTTCTTC.

This clonotype was detected a few times. V is TRBV30 and J is TRBJ2-6; no reliable D call. This CDR3 has 12 amino acids. Trimming left V 3 bases short and J 2 bases short, with 2 bases between. CDR1 is GTSNPN and CDR2 is SVGIG in the germline V gene (reference sequence). CDR3 nucleotide sequence: TGTGCCTGGAGGCCTGGGGCCAACGTCCTGACTTTC. This sequence encodes CAWRPGANVLTF.

The J gene is TRBJ1-5, the V gene TRBV4-3; maybe TRBD1 (6 bases). CDR1 is LGHNA, CDR2 YSLEER, per germline. The V end was cut by 0 bases, the J end by 6 bases, with 9 bases between. This CDR3 comprises 14 residues. CDR3 loop: CASSQEQGGQPQHF. In DNA form, the CDR3 reads TGCGCCAGCAGCCAAGAACAGGGAGGTCAGCCCCAGCATTTT.

The chain links TRBV20-1 to TRBJ2-5; D is unclear. The J call is doubtful: the DNA matches TRBJ2-7 better. The CDR3 extends over 12 amino acids. Germline lookup yields CDR1 DFQATT and CDR2 SNEGSKA (reference sequence). The CDR3 protein is CSARDDAYEQYF. CDR3 coding DNA: TGCAGTGCTAGAGATGATGCATACGAGCAGTACTTC.

The chain has TRBV20-1 and TRBJ1-2; D is unresolved. The V and J ends lost 4 bases and 6 bases respectively, with 18 bases between them. Germline V gives CDR1 DFQATT, CDR2 SNEGSKA (reference sequence). This CDR3 comprises 14 residues. The CDR3: CSAIEGPGRDGYTF. The CDR3 coding sequence is TGCAGTGCTATCGAGGGTCCGGGGAGGGATGGCTACACCTTC.